This record looks at one T cell receptor (beta chain) sequence and its context. The antigen is unknown. This sample was taken from a study of blood T cells in healthy people across ages. Germline CDR1 reads DFQATT; CDR2 reads SNEGSKA (reference sequence). V lost 5 bases, J lost 4 bases, and 11 bases lay in between. The CDR3 extends over 12 amino acids. Extracted total RNA amounted to at least 5.5 micrograms for each sample. The second PCR ran about 6 to 12 cycles with a sample-barcoded 5' primer and J-beta primers. TCRdb redid the calling of the 5' RACE reads with MiXCR, one entry per CDR3 protein. The sample lists 1.5 million to 2 million distinct CDR3 sequences, about two fifths occurring once. Whole-study findings and limits: Getting older went along with TCR beta diversity per million T cells dropping roughly linearly.

The rearrangement links TRBV20-1 to TRBJ1-2; D ambiguous. Specimen: blood. The TCR comes from a human donor in good health. The CDR3 sequence is CSARTPLYGYTF. DNA for the CDR3: TGCAGTGCTCGTACACCTCTCTATGGCTACACCTTC.